This passage covers 14 T cell receptor beta chains from one sample sequenced in a study of beta chain features in type 1 diabetes. Reverse transcription of all isolated RNA meant that expressed TCRB transcripts were sequenced. Profiling relied on immunoSEQ multiplex PCR, and the TCRdb table lists in-frame clones only, not all of them. Here the sample spans 200,000 to 250,000 clones, approximately 11% being singletons. Sequencing used central memory CD4+ T cells from blood. These TCRs come from a man between 18 and 29 years old in good health.

In its sample, this clone was seen a few times. The chain links TRBV27 to TRBJ2-3, with TRBD2 matching over 7 bases. Germline lookup yields CDR1 MNHEY and CDR2 SMNVEV (reference sequence). CDR3 length: 16 residues. The ends lost 4 bases at V and 0 bases at J; junction bases unmatched: 7. CDR3 amino acids: CASSWGAGTSTDTQYF. CDR3 DNA sequence: TGTGCCAGCAGTTGGGGAGCGGGGACTAGCACAGATACGCAGTATTTT.

This clone occurred a few times. CDR3 loop: CASSQEITVANYGYTF. CDR3 bases: TGCGCCAGCAGCCAAGAGATCACCGTGGCTAACTATGGCTACACCTTC. The chain joins TRBV4-3 to TRBJ1-2, with D hard to call. The CDR3 totals 16 residues. CDR1 is LGHNA and CDR2 is YSLEER in the germline V gene. V lost 0 bases to trimming and J lost 0 bases, with 11 bases between them.

The V gene is TRBV27, the J gene TRBJ2-1; perhaps TRBD1 as D (6 bases). CDR1 is MNHEY, CDR2 SMNVEV, per germline (reference sequence). The CDR3 spans 16 residues. Trimming pared 4 bases from V and 8 bases from J, leaving 21 bases between. CDR3 DNA: TGTGCCAGCAGTTCATTAGGGGCCAGGGGTATGGATGAGCAGTTCTTC. This translates into CASSSLGARGMDEQFF.

As regards this clone: The same CDR3 arises from other DNA sequences in this sample as well. The chain employs TRBV30 and TRBJ1-2; 8 positions match TRBD1. There are 13 residues in the CDR3. J gave up 5 bases and V 2 bases, and 4 bases lay outside the gene matches. Germline values: CDR1 GTSNPN, CDR2 SVGIG (reference sequence). CDR3 in amino acids: CAWSRDRPYGYTF. The CDR3 region has the DNA TGTGCCTGGAGTCGGGACAGGCCGTATGGCTACACCTTC.

This clone was seen a handful of times. The chain uses TRBV5-1 and TRBJ1-4; 7 nucleotides agree with TRBD1. V lost 1 base, J lost 8 bases, and 8 bases stayed unmatched. This CDR3 is built from 15 residues. Germline CDR1 SGHRS, CDR2 YFSETQ. DNA for the CDR3: TGCGCCAGCAGCTTGCGAGGGGGCTTCGGAGAAAAACTGTTTTTT. Translating it yields CASSLRGGFGEKLFF. The whole variable domain, filled in from reference TRBV5-1 and TRBJ1-4, reads KAGVTQTPRYLIKTRGQQVTLSCSPISGHRSVSWYQQTPGQGLQFLFEYFSETQRNKGNFPGRFSGRQFSNSRSEMNVSTLELGDSALYLCASSLRGGFGEKLFFGSGTQLSVL.

The chain uses TRBV30 and TRBJ1-3; no definite D call. The germline V and J ends were trimmed by 5 bases and 5 bases, with 13 bases remaining between them. Germline assignment: CDR1 GTSNPN and CDR2 SVGIG (reference sequence). The CDR3 extends over 13 amino acids. The CDR3 bases are TGTGCCTGGGCCGGAGGAGCCCGAAACACCATATATTTT. It specifies CAWAGGARNTIYF.

CDR3 nucleotides: TGTGCCAGCAGTCCTGCCCGAGAGTCCTACAATGAGCAGTTCTTC. This translates into CASSPARESYNEQFF. The V and J genes are TRBV7-3 and TRBJ2-1; D remains ambiguous. The CDR3 spans 15 residues. The germline V and J ends were trimmed by 6 bases and 1 base, with 13 bases remaining between them. Germline assignment: CDR1 SGHTA and CDR2 FQGTGA.

Of note for this clone: Distinct nucleotide sequences in the sample also encode this CDR3. CDR3 in amino acids: CATSARGNTEAFF. The CDR3, as DNA: TGTGCCACCAGCGCGCGGGGGAACACTGAAGCTTTCTTT. The genes are TRBV15 and TRBJ1-1; no firm D call. V was trimmed by 5 bases and J by 1 base, leaving 8 bases between them. There are 13 residues in the CDR3. From germline, CDR1 is LNHNV and CDR2 YYDKDF (reference sequence).

This clone was recorded a few times. The gene calls are TRBV2 and TRBJ2-1; tentatively, D is TRBD2 (6 bases). Germline assignment: CDR1 SNHLY and CDR2 FYNNEI. Trimming shortened V by 7 bases and J by 4 bases, and 14 bases separated the two germline ends. This CDR3 comprises 14 residues. CDR3 in DNA: TGTGCCAGCATGTATCGGGCGGGGTACAATGAGCAGTTCTTC. Protein sequence: CASMYRAGYNEQFF.

With regard to this clone: A much larger clone sits a single nucleotide away, making a read error possible. The V call is TRBV4-2, the J call TRBJ2-7; D not resolved. V lost 3 bases and J 2 bases, leaving 14 bases between the germline ends. Per the germline V gene, CDR1 is LGHNA and CDR2 is YNFKEQ. This CDR3 spans 15 amino acids. CDR3 protein: CASSHPLGAAYEQYF. For the CDR3, the DNA is TGTGCCAGCAGCCACCCCCTAGGCGCCGCCTACGAGCAGTACTTC.

The table lists this clone with a few counts. The chain links TRBV29-1 to TRBJ2-1; 10 bases map to TRBD2. The ends lost 4 bases at V and 0 bases at J; junction bases unmatched: 6. The V gene's germline CDR1 is SQVTM and CDR2 ANQGSEA. The length of the CDR3 is 16 residues. The CDR3 DNA follows: TGCAGCGTTGCGGGACTAGCGCGTAGCTCCTACAATGAGCAGTTCTTC. Residues: CSVAGLARSSYNEQFF.

This clone occurred a few times. The genes are TRBV10-3 and TRBJ1-1; no clear D gene. Germline V gene lookup returns CDR1 ENHRY and CDR2 SYGVKD. Trimming stripped 9 bases from V and 2 bases from J, with 7 bases between. This CDR3 has 11 residues. The CDR3 region has the DNA TGTGCCATTATTTCCAACACTGAAGCTTTCTTT. It encodes CAIISNTEAFF.

Only a few counts were recorded for this clone. The chain carries TRBV5-1 and TRBJ1-1, with D perhaps matching TRBD1 (5 bases). The CDR3 is 12 residues long. The V and J ends lost 10 bases and 3 bases respectively, with 13 bases between them. Looked up from germline, CDR1 is SGHRS and CDR2 is YFSETQ. CDR3 amino acids: CAYRTGDTEAFF. The CDR3 DNA reads as TGCGCCTACCGGACGGGGGACACTGAAGCTTTCTTT.

The V gene is TRBV4-2, the J gene TRBJ2-3; no reliable D call. V was trimmed by 1 base and J by 3 bases, leaving 11 bases between them. The CDR3 covers 15 residues. From germline, CDR1 is LGHNA and CDR2 YNFKEQ. This chain's CDR3 is CASSQAALSTDTQYF. For the CDR3, the DNA is TGTGCCAGCAGCCAAGCGGCTTTGAGTACAGATACGCAGTATTTT.